This T cell receptor (beta chain) was identified during a study of blood T cell repertoires in COVID-19. Study at large: Researchers got acute and convalescent COVID-19 samples from the United States, Italy and Spain. In each case, the material was cDNA or gDNA derived from T cells, B-cell-depleted T cells, or PBMCs.

Original processing notes: Nucleated cell number was recorded as an estimate derived from reference gene primer amplification. Repertoires were generated with immunoSEQ multiplex PCR, while TCRdb's copy carries only in-frame clones and drops some. Clone size and the V and J calls come from that table; the DNA yielded D and trimming. This table has some 94,000 clones, 80% to 90% appearing once. Germline CDR1 and CDR2: LGHDT and YNNKEL (reference sequence). V gave up 7 bases and J gave up 9 bases; unmatched junction bases: 7. This CDR3 spans 13 amino acids. The chain is built from TRBV3-1 (or the pseudogene TRBV3-2) and TRBJ2-3; 10 bases map to TRBD2. Material for sequencing was peripheral blood. The sequence derives from a human donor in a cohort sampled during active COVID-19. In nucleotides, the CDR3 is TGTGCCAGCAAGCTTCTAGCGGGAGACACGCAGTATTTT. Translated, it gives CASKLLAGDTQYF.